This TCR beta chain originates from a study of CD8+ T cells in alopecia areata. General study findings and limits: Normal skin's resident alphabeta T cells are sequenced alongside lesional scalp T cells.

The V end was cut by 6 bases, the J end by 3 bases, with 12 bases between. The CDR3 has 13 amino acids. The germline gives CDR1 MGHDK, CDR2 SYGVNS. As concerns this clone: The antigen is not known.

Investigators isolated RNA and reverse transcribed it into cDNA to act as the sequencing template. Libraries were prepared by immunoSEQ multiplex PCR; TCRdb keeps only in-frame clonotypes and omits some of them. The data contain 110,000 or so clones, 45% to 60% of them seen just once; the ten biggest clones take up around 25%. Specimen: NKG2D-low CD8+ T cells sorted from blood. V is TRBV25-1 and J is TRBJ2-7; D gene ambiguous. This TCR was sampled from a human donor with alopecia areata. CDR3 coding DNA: TGTGCCAGCAGCTCCTTACGGTTCTACGAGCAGTACTTC. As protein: CASSSLRFYEQYF.